A single sample gave rise to the 2 T cell receptor beta chains below, sequenced in a study of blood T cell repertoires in COVID-19. The data were produced by immunoSEQ multiplex PCR, yet TCRdb's version contains in-frame clones alone and is incomplete. The sample lists approximately 530,000 clones, about 88% occurring once. Sequenced material: peripheral blood. The receptors were gathered from a woman aged 45-59 years with COVID-19, enrolled during active disease.

The chain is built from TRBV11-2 and TRBJ1-1; D is possibly TRBD1 (5 bases). Germline V gives CDR1 SGHAT, CDR2 FQNNGV. Between the trimmed V and J ends, which lost 2 bases and 4 bases, there was a span of 11 bases. This CDR3 has 14 amino acids. In DNA form, the CDR3 reads TGTGCCAGCAGCTTAAGGGGTTTGACCACTGAAGCTTTCTTT. This translates into CASSLRGLTTEAFF.

The genes are TRBV5-1 and TRBJ1-1; no clear D. With 0 bases removed from V and 6 bases from J, the gap between germline ends came to 9 bases. The germline CDR1 and CDR2 sequences are SGHRS and YFSETQ. The CDR3 is 13 residues long. DNA for the CDR3: TGCGCCAGCAGCTTGGATGGTCGGGCTGAAGCTTTCTTT. Its protein is CASSLDGRAEAFF.